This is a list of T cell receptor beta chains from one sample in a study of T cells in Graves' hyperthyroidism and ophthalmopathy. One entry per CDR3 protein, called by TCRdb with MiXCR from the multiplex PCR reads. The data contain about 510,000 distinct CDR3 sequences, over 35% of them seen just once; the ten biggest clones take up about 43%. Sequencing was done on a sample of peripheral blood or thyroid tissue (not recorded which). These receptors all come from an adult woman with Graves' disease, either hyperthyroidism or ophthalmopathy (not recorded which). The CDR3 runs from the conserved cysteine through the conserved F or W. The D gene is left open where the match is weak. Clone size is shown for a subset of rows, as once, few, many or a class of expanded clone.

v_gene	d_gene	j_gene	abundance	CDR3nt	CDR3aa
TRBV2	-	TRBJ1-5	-	TGTGCCAGCAATGAACAGGGAGCCCCACGATCCAACAGCAATCAGCCCCAGCATTTT	CASNEQGAPRSNSNQPQHF
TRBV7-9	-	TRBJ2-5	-	TGTGCCAGCAGCTTGGGTCCCTTCTCCGAATATCAAGAGACCCAGTACTTC	CASSLGPFSEYQETQYF
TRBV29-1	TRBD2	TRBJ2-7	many	TGCAGCGTATTACTAGCGGGAGTCTCCTACGAGCAGTACTTC	CSVLLAGVSYEQYF
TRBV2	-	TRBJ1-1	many	TGTGCCAGCACGAACCGGGTTCCGAACACTGAAGCTTTCTTT	CASTNRVPNTEAFF
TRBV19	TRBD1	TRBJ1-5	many	TGTGCCAGTAGTACCGGACAGGGGTTTCAGCCCCAGCATTTT	CASSTGQGFQPQHF
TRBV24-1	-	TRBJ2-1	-	TGTGCCACCAGTGACCCTAGGACAGTCAATGAGCAGTTCTTC	CATSDPRTVNEQFF
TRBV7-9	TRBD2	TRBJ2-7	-	TGTGCCAGCAGCGTTAGCGGGAGAGAAAACGAGCAGTACTTC	CASSVSGRENEQYF
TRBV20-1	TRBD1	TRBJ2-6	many	TGCAGTGCTAGAGGAAGACAGGGATCCTTCTCTGGGGCCAACGTCCTGACTTTC	CSARGRQGSFSGANVLTF
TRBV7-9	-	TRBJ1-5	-	TGTGCCAGCGGACAGTCGGGCAATCAGCCCCAGCATTTT	CASGQSGNQPQHF
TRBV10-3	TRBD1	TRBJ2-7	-	TGTGCCATCAGTGAATTCGGGGGACAGGGTAACGAGCAGTACTTC	CAISEFGGQGNEQYF
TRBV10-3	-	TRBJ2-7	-	TGTGCCATCAAGGGTACGTCCCTTCCCTACGAGCAGTACTTC	CAIKGTSLPYEQYF
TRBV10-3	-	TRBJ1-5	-	TGTGCCATCAGGGGGTTGGGCAATCAGCCCCAGCATTTT	CAIRGLGNQPQHF
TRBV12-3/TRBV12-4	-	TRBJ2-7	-	TGTGCCGGCAGTTTGGGGGGTGGGGACAGATTGTCCTACGAGCAGTACTTC	CAGSLGGGDRLSYEQYF
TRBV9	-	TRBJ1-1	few	TGTGCCAGCAGGATAGGACCGAACACTGAAGCTTTCTTT	CASRIGPNTEAFF
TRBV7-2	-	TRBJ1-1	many	TGTGCCAGCAGCCCTAATTGGGGGGTAAACACTGAAGCTTTCTTT	CASSPNWGVNTEAFF
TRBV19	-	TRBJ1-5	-	TGTGCCAGTAGTAACCCCTCCAGGGGAGGGGCGGGTTGGATTCGTCAGCCCCAGCATTTT	CASSNPSRGGAGWIRQPQHF
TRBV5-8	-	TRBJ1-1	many	TGTGCCAGCAGCTCCCCCTCAGGGTCCACTGAAGCTTTCTTT	CASSSPSGSTEAFF
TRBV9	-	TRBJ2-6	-	TGTGCCAGCAGCGTAGGTTTTATCTCTGGGGCCAACGTCCTGACTTTC	CASSVGFISGANVLTF
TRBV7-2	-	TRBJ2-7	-	TGTGCCAGCAGCTTAGAACGGGGGAAGACCTACGAGCAGTACTTC	CASSLERGKTYEQYF
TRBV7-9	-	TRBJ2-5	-	TGTGCCAGCAGCTTGGTGCGGGGGCCCCACCAAGAGACCCAGTACTTC	CASSLVRGPHQETQYF
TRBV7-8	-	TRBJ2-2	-	TGTGCCAGCAGCCCCCCCCGAATAGCGGTGGAGCTGTTTTTT	CASSPPRIAVELFF
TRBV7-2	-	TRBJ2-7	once	TGTGCCAGCAGCTACGAAGGGTCGTCGGGCGAGCAGTACTTC	CASSYEGSSGEQYF
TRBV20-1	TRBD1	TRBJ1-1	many	TGCAGTGCAACCGGGACAGTGAACACTGAAGCTTTCTTT	CSATGTVNTEAFF
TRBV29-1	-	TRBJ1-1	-	TGCAGCGGGGTCTTTGCAAGCCATACTGAAGCTTTCTTT	CSGVFASHTEAFF
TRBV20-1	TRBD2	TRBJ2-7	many	TGCAGTGCTCTCGCTAGCGGGAGGCCCTACGAGCAGTACTTC	CSALASGRPYEQYF
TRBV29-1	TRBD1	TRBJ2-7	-	TGCAGGCCGACAGGGAGAACTTACGAGCAGTACTTC	CRPTGRTYEQYF
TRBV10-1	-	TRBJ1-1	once	TGCGCCAGCAAGGAGAACTTGAACACTGAAGCTTTCTTT	CASKENLNTEAFF
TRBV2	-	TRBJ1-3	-	TGTGCCAGCCAAGTTATCTCTGGAAACACCATATATTTT	CASQVISGNTIYF
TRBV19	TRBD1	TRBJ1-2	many	TGTGCCAGTAGTATACCCGCAGGGGGGACAGGGGGCGACTATGGCTACACCTTC	CASSIPAGGTGGDYGYTF
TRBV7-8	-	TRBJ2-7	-	TGTGCCAGCAGCCCTTTGTCCAATAAAGCAGGGCAGTACTTC	CASSPLSNKAGQYF
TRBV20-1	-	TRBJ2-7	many	TGCAGTGCTAGGCAGGGACTGACCTACGAGCAGTACTTC	CSARQGLTYEQYF
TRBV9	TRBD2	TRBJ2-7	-	TGTGCCAGCAGCGCAACTAGCGGGAGGGCCGAGCAGTACTTC	CASSATSGRAEQYF
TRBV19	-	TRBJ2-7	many	TGTGCCAGTAAGGAGGTCCTTGATTTCTACGAGCAGTACTTC	CASKEVLDFYEQYF
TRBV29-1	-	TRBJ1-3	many	TGCAGCGCAGTACAGGGATACTCTGGAAACACCATATATTTT	CSAVQGYSGNTIYF
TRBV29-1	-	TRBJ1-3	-	TGCAGCGTTGTTATCGGGGATAGCGGAAACACCATATATTTT	CSVVIGDSGNTIYF
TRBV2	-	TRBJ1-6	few	TGTGCCAGCAGCTTATGGTCGGGGGGGGACCTCCACTTT	CASSLWSGGDLHF
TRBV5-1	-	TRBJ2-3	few	TGCGCCAGCAGCGATAGCGGCACAGATACGCAGTATTTT	CASSDSGTDTQYF
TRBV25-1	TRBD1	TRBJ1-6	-	TGTGCCAGCAGTGCTCAGGGACAGGGGGCGGATAATTCACCCCTCCACTTT	CASSAQGQGADNSPLHF
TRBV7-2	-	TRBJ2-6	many	TGCGCCAGCAGCCAAGATCCGGGTTCCGGGGCCAACGTCCTGACTTTC	CASSQDPGSGANVLTF
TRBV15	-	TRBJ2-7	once	TGTGCCACCCGTGACAGGAACTCCTACGAGCAGTACTTC	CATRDRNSYEQYF
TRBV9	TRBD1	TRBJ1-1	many	TGTGCCAGCAGCGCCCGACAGGGTCCCACTGAAGCTTTCTTT	CASSARQGPTEAFF
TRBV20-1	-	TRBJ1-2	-	TGCAGTGCTAACTCAGGGGCGGACTATGGCTACACCTTC	CSANSGADYGYTF
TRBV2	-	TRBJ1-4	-	TGTGCCAGCAAGAGGCTCGAAAAACTGTTTTTT	CASKRLEKLFF
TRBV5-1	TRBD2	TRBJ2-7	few	TGCGCCAGCAGCCCGGGGGGTCTTTCCTACGAGCAGTACTTC	CASSPGGLSYEQYF
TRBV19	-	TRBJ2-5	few	TGTGCCATCGGCAGGGCAGGCCTCCAAGAGACCCAGTACTTC	CAIGRAGLQETQYF
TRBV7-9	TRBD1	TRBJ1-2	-	TGTGCCAGCAGCTTAGAACAGGGGGCTCGGGGCTACACCTTC	CASSLEQGARGYTF
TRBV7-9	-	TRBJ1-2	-	TGTGCCAGCAGCTGGTCGGGAGGAGGTGGCTACACCTTC	CASSWSGGGGYTF
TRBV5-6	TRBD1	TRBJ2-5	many	TGTGCCAGCAGCTTCAGACAGGGGGCTGGTGAGACCCAGTACTTC	CASSFRQGAGETQYF
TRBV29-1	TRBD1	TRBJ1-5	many	TGCAGCGTCGTACAGGGGTTTGGCAATCAGCCCCAGCATTTT	CSVVQGFGNQPQHF
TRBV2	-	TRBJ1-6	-	TGTGCCAGCCAAGATTGGGATAAACGATCACCCCTCCACTTT	CASQDWDKRSPLHF
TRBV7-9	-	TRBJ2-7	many	TGTGCCAGCAGCTTCACGGACGAGCAGTACTTC	CASSFTDEQYF
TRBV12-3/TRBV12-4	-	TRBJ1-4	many	TGTGCCAGCAGTACATGGGCAACTAATGAAAAACTGTTTTTT	CASSTWATNEKLFF
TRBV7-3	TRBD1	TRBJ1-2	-	TGTGCCAGCAGCCGAAGAGGGACAGGGGGAAGGGGCTACACCTTC	CASSRRGTGGRGYTF